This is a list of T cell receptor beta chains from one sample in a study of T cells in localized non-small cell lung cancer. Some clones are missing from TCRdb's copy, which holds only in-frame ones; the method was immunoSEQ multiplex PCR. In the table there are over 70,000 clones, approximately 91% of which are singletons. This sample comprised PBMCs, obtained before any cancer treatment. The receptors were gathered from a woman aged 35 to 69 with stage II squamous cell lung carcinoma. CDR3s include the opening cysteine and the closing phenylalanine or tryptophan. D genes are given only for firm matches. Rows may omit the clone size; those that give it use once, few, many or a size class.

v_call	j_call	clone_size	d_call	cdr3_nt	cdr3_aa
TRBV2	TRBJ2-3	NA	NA	TGTGCCAGCAGTGAATCTCGTGGGCCGTCGGTGGCAGATACGCAGTATTTT	CASSESRGPSVADTQYF
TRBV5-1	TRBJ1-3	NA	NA	TGCGCCAGCAGCCAGTCCCCCAGAGGCTCGGGCATCTCTGGAAACACCATATATTTT	CASSQSPRGSGISGNTIYF
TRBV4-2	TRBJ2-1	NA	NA	TGTGCCAGCAGCCAAGGACGGGGCTCCTACAATGAGCAGTTCTTC	CASSQGRGSYNEQFF
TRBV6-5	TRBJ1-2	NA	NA	TGTGCCAGCACCTTTAAGGGAGCTGGCTACACCTTC	CASTFKGAGYTF
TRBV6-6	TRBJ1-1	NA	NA	TGTGCCAGCAGTTACTCTTTAACTGAAGCTTTCTTT	CASSYSLTEAFF
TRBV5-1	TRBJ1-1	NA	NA	TGCGCCAGCAGCGCCACTGGGGACACTGAAGCTTTCTTT	CASSATGDTEAFF
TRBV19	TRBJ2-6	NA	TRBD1	TGTGCCAGTAGTACCCTAGGACAGGGACTTGGTAAAAACTCTGGGGCCAACGTCCTGACTTTC	CASSTLGQGLGKNSGANVLTF
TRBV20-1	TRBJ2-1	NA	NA	TGCAGTGCGAGTCAGGGATATGAGCAGTTCTTC	CSASQGYEQFF
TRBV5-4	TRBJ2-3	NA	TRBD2	TGTGCCAGCAGCATAGCGGGAGGGTCGACAGATACGCAGTATTTT	CASSIAGGSTDTQYF
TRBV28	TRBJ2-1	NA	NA	TGTGCCAGCAGTTTAGTCGACCCAGACAATGAGCAGTTCTTC	CASSLVDPDNEQFF
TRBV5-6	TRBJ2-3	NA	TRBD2	TGTGCCAGTGAGCTCGGGAGGGGGGCAGATACGCAGTATTTT	CASELGRGADTQYF
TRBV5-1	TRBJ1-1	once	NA	TGCGCCAGCAAAAAGAGTGATATGAACACTGAAGCTTTCTTT	CASKKSDMNTEAFF
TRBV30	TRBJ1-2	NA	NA	TGTGCCTGGAGGAGGGACGGCTACACCTTC	CAWRRDGYTF
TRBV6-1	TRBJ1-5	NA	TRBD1	TGTGCCAGCGAGACAGGGCCCAATCAGCCCCAGCATTTT	CASETGPNQPQHF
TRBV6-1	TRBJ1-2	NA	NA	TGTGCCAGCAGTGTAGCATCTAACTATGGCTACACCTTC	CASSVASNYGYTF
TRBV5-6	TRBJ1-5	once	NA	TGTGCCAGCAGCTTGGGGAGGGCTGGGAATCAGCCCCAGCATTTT	CASSLGRAGNQPQHF
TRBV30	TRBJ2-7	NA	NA	TGTGCCTGGAGTCGATCGGGTCGGACTCTCGACGAGCAGTACTTC	CAWSRSGRTLDEQYF
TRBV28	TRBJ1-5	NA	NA	TGTGCCAGCAGCCCGGACAGTGCGCAGCCCCAGCATTTT	CASSPDSAQPQHF
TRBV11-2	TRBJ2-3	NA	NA	TGTGCCAGCAGCATAGACACAGATACGCAGTATTTT	CASSIDTDTQYF
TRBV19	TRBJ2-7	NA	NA	TGTGCCAGTAGTATCCTAGGGCAGACAGGCTCCTACGAGCAGTACTTC	CASSILGQTGSYEQYF
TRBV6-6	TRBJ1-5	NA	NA	TGTGCCAGCAGTTACGGGACTACACCCAATCAGCCCCAGCATTTT	CASSYGTTPNQPQHF
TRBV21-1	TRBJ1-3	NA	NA	TGTGCCAGCAGCAAGAGGGGGTGGGAAAACACCATATATTTT	CASSKRGWENTIYF
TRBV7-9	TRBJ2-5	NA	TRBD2	TGTGCCAGCAGCTTAGTGCCAGCGGGGGAGACCCAGTACTTC	CASSLVPAGETQYF
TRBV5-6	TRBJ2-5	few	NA	TGTGCCAGCAGCTTTGGCCGCCTGGAGACCCAGTACTTC	CASSFGRLETQYF
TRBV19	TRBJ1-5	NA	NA	TGTGCCAGTAGGTCCAGGGGCATAAGCAATCAGCCCCAGCATTTT	CASRSRGISNQPQHF
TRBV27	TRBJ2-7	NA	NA	TGTGCCAGCAGTACCCCGGGAGCCTACGAGCAGTACTTC	CASSTPGAYEQYF
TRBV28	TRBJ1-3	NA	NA	TGTGCCAGCAGTGCCTCGGGGGACACCATATATTTT	CASSASGDTIYF
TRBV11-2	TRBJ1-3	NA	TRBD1	TGTGCCAGCAGCCTAGGGGACAGGGGTTCTGGAAACACCATATATTTT	CASSLGDRGSGNTIYF
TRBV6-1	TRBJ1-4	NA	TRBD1	TGTGCCAGCGTATACAGGGGGCGAAGGAATGAAAAACTGTTTTTT	CASVYRGRRNEKLFF
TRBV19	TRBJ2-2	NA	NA	TGTGCCAGTAGTATAGGGAGCGGGGAGCTGTTTTTT	CASSIGSGELFF
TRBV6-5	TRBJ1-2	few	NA	TGTGCCAGCAGTTACCTCGGACTGAGCTATGGCTACACCTTC	CASSYLGLSYGYTF
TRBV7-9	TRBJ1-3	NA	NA	TGTGCCAGCAGCTTATTGATCCCGGACAGAGGAAACACCATATATTTT	CASSLLIPDRGNTIYF
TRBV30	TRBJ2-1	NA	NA	TGTGCCTGGAGTGTCCTAGCGCGGAATGAGCAGTTCTTC	CAWSVLARNEQFF